Each of the 4 T cell receptor beta chains below was sequenced from the same sample in a study of blood T cell repertoires in COVID-19. TCRdb's table, derived via immunoSEQ multiplex PCR, lists solely in-frame clones and lacks some. Of 85,000 to 110,000 clones listed, approximately 89% were seen once; the top ten hold roughly 15%. Sequencing was done on a sample of peripheral blood. Every receptor here comes from a woman of 80 years or more in a cohort sampled during active COVID-19.

This chain uses TRBV5-5 with TRBJ1-3; D uncertain. V lost 1 base, J lost 0 bases, and 8 bases lay in between. The CDR3 has 15 residues. Germline-derived CDR1 and CDR2 are SGHKS and YYEKEE (reference sequence). The CDR3 DNA reads TGTGCCAGCAGCTTGTTCTCAGACTCTGGAAACACCATATATTTT. It is translated as CASSLFSDSGNTIYF.

This rearrangement joins TRBV3-1 (or the pseudogene TRBV3-2) to TRBJ1-2; no definite D call. V was pared by 4 bases and J by 0 bases, with 6 bases between. This CDR3 comprises 13 residues. Germline V lookup: CDR1 LGHDT, CDR2 YNNKEL (reference sequence). CDR3: CASSRTANYGYTF. The CDR3 DNA reads as TGTGCCAGCAGCCGTACAGCTAACTATGGCTACACCTTC.

The chain has TRBV5-4 and TRBJ2-1; weak D call: TRBD2 (6 bases). The germline V and J ends were trimmed by 2 bases and 4 bases, with 13 bases remaining between them. Per the germline V gene, CDR1 is SGHNT and CDR2 is YYREEE (reference sequence). The CDR3 contains 15 residues. CDR3 sequence: CASSFMSGVYNEQFF. CDR3 DNA sequence: TGTGCCAGCAGCTTTATGTCGGGAGTGTACAATGAGCAGTTCTTC. Based on the CDR3 plus reference TRBV5-4 and TRBJ2-1, the full variable domain is ETGVTQSPTHLIKTRGQQVTLRCSSQSGHNTVSWYQQALGQGPQFIFQYYREEENGRGNFPPRFSGLQFPNYSSELNVNALELDDSALYLCASSFMSGVYNEQFFGPGTRLTVL.

The chain combines TRBV10-3 with TRBJ2-1; 9 nucleotides agree with TRBD2. The CDR3 is 15 residues long. The V and J ends lost 8 bases and 12 bases, in that order; junction bases with no gene match: 17. CDR1 and CDR2 (germline): ENHRY, SYGVKD. The CDR3 coding sequence is TGTGCCATCGCGACGGTGCGGGGGGGCGGGCTCCGGCAGTTCTTC. As protein: CAIATVRGGGLRQFF.